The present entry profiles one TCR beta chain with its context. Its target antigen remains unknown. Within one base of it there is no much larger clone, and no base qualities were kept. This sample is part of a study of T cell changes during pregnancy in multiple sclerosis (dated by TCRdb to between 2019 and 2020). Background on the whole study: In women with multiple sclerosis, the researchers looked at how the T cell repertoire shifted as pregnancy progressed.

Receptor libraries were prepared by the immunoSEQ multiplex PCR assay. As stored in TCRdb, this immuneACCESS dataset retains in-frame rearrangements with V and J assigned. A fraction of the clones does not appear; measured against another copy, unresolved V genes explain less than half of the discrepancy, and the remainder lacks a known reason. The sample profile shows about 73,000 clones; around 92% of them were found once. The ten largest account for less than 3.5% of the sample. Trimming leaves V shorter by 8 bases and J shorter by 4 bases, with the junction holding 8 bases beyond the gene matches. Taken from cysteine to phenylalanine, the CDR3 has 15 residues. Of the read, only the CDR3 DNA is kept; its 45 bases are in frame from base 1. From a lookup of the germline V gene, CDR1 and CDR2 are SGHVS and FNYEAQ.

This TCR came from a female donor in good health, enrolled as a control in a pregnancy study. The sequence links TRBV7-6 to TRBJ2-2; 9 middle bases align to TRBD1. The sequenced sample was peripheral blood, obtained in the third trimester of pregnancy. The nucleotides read TGTGCCAGCGGTACCTACAGGGGGCGCACCGGGGAGCTGTTTTTT. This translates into CASGTYRGRTGELFF. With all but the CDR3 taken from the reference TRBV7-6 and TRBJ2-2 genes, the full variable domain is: GAGVSQSPRYKVTKRGQDVALRCDPISGHVSLYWYRQALGQGPEFLTYFNYEAQQDKSGLPNDRFSAERPEGSISTLTIQRTEQRDSAMYRCASGTYRGRTGELFFGEGSRLTVL.